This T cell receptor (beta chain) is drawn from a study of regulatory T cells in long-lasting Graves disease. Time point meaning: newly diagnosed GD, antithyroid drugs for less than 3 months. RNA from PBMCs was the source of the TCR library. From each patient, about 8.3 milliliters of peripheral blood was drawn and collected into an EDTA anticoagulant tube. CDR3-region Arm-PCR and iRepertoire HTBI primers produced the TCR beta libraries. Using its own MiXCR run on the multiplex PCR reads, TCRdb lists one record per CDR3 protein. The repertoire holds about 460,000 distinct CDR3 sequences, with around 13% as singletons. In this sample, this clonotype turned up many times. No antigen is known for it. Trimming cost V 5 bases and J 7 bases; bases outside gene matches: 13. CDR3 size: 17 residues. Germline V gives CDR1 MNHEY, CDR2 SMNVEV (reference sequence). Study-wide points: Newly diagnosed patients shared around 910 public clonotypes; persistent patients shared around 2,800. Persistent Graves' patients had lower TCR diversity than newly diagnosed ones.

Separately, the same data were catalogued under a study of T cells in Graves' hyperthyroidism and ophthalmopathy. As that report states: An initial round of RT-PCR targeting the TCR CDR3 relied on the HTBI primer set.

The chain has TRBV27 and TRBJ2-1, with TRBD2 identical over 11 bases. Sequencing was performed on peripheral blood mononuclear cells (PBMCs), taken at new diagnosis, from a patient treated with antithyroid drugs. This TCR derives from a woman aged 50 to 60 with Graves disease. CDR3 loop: CASSPRLAGGSVNEQFF. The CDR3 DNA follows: TGTGCCAGCAGTCCCCGGCTAGCGGGAGGTTCTGTGAATGAGCAGTTCTTC.